One and the same sample provided the 22 T cell receptor beta chains below, sequenced in a study of OX40 agonist ivuxolimab in advanced cancers. The table came from immunoSEQ multiplex PCR; TCRdb's copy has only in-frame clones and leaves some out. Of 21,000 or so clones listed, over 75% are singletons. This sample comprised CD4+ or CD8+ T cells sorted from blood, obtained in a trial of the OX40 agonist ivuxolimab. These receptors all come from an adult with an advanced solid tumor such as melanoma, head and neck, liver or kidney cancer.

The chain has TRBV27 and TRBJ2-7; possible D gene TRBD1, 5 bases. Germline CDR1 and CDR2: MNHEY and SMNVEV (reference sequence). The CDR3 is 14 residues long. V was cut by 4 bases and J by 6 bases, with 16 bases left in between. Written as DNA, the CDR3 is TGTGCCAGCAGTTCACAGGCCCGAACGGGCGAGCAGTACTTC. This encodes CASSSQARTGEQYF.

The rearrangement uses TRBV7-3 and TRBJ2-1, with D unresolved. Germline-derived CDR1 and CDR2 are SGHTA and FQGTGA. V was trimmed by 8 bases and J by 1 base, leaving 15 bases between them. This CDR3 is built from 15 residues. The CDR3 nucleotides are TGTGCCAGCTCCATGGGCGGAAATTCCTACAATGAGCAGTTCTTC. Its translation: CASSMGGNSYNEQFF.

The J gene is TRBJ1-5, the V gene TRBV6-1; 10 bases agree with TRBD1. V was clipped by 7 bases and J by 3 bases; unmatched bases: 6. The CDR3 covers 15 residues. In germline, CDR1 is MNHNS, CDR2 SASEGT. The CDR3 reads CASTGQGGDNQPQHF. In DNA form, the CDR3 reads TGTGCCAGCACCGGACAGGGGGGGGACAATCAGCCCCAGCATTTT.

The chain employs TRBV7-9 and TRBJ2-7; tentatively, D is TRBD1 (5 bases). V was shortened by 6 bases and J by 3 bases, with 12 bases between the two germline ends. CDR1 is SEHNR, CDR2 FQNEAQ, per germline (reference sequence). CDR3 size: 13 residues. CDR3 sequence reads: CASRSTDSYEQYF. The CDR3 DNA reads as TGTGCCAGCAGATCTACCGACAGCTACGAGCAGTACTTC.

This rearrangement joins TRBV6-6 to TRBJ2-2; the D gene is possibly TRBD1 (6 bases). Germline V gene sequence: CDR1 MNHNY, CDR2 SVGAGI (reference sequence). The CDR3 has 15 amino acids. Trimming took off 6 bases at V and 4 bases at J, with 15 bases between the two ends. The CDR3 reads CASSPFRDTTGELFF. The CDR3 DNA is TGTGCCAGCAGCCCTTTCCGGGACACCACCGGGGAGCTGTTTTTT.

This chain uses TRBV5-4 with TRBJ2-7; maybe TRBD1 (7 bases). Per the germline V gene, CDR1 is SGHNT and CDR2 is YYREEE (reference sequence). The CDR3 is 13 amino acids. V lost 4 bases, J lost 7 bases, and 15 bases lay in between. The CDR3 reads CASSRGGAGEQYF. CDR3 nucleotides: TGTGCCAGCAGCAGAGGGGGCGCGGGGGAGCAGTACTTC.

This sequence joins TRBV27 and TRBJ2-3; D unresolved. Between the trimmed V and J ends, which lost 8 bases and 1 base, there was a span of 10 bases. Germline V gene data show CDR1 as MNHEY and CDR2 as SMNVEV (reference sequence). The CDR3 is 13 residues long. CDR3 DNA: TGTGCCAGCGGCAGACAAGGCACAGATACGCAGTATTTT. This translates into CASGRQGTDTQYF.

The chain is built from TRBV14 and TRBJ2-2; D uncertain. CDR1 and CDR2 (germline): SGHDN, FVKESK. Trimming stripped 4 bases from V and 5 bases from J, with 14 bases between. This CDR3 region has 15 residues. The CDR3, as DNA: TGTGCCAGCAGCCCGTTCATGAAGGGAACCGGGGAGCTGTTTTTT. It specifies CASSPFMKGTGELFF.

This clone occurred a few times. The chain couples TRBV9 to TRBJ2-1; TRBD1 might be the D (6 bases). V was cut by 3 bases and J by 6 bases, with 10 bases left in between. Germline CDR1 is SGDLS and CDR2 is YYNGEE. The CDR3 loop spans 13 amino acids. CDR3 amino acids: CASSGGHPNEQFF. The DNA for the CDR3 is TGTGCCAGCAGCGGGGGACATCCCAATGAGCAGTTCTTC.

This clone has only a few counts. The gene calls are TRBV13 and TRBJ2-1, with 8 nucleotides matching TRBD2. This CDR3 contains 14 residues. Unmatched junction bases numbered 6, after V lost 4 bases and J lost 7 bases. Per the germline V gene, CDR1 is PRHDT and CDR2 is FYEKMQ (reference sequence). The CDR3 reads CASSSGLARNEQFF. The CDR3 DNA sequence: TGTGCCAGCAGCTCAGGACTAGCAAGAAATGAGCAGTTCTTC.

A single count supports this clone. This chain connects TRBV27 to TRBJ1-1, with TRBD1 matching 9 bases. There are 15 residues in the CDR3. Germline V gives CDR1 MNHEY, CDR2 SMNVEV (reference sequence). Trimming removed 5 bases from V and 1 base from J; junction bases left unmatched: 5. CDR3 in amino acids: CASSTYRGRNTEAFF. The CDR3 DNA reads as TGTGCCAGCAGTACGTACAGGGGGCGGAACACTGAAGCTTTCTTT.

In its sample, this clone was seen once. The chain carries TRBV27 and TRBJ2-1; 8 bases are shared with TRBD1. The CDR3 loop spans 15 amino acids. V dropped 4 bases and J dropped 1; count of bases not matched to a gene: 3. Germline CDR1 MNHEY, CDR2 SMNVEV (reference sequence). The CDR3 region is CASSYRGWSYNEQFF. The CDR3 region has the DNA TGTGCCAGCAGTTACAGGGGGTGGTCCTACAATGAGCAGTTCTTC.

The J gene is TRBJ2-3, the V gene TRBV19; D assignment may be TRBD1 or TRBD2 (5 bases each). Trimming pared 7 bases from V and 6 bases from J, leaving 29 bases between. Germline V gene lookup returns CDR1 LNHDA and CDR2 SQIVND (reference sequence). The CDR3 is made up of 18 amino acids. The DNA of the CDR3 is TGTGCCAGTACCCGGGGCCAACATGGGACCGCCCCGGGGGATACGCAGTATTTT. This encodes CASTRGQHGTAPGDTQYF.

Only a few counts were recorded for this clone. The chain links TRBV25-1 to TRBJ2-2; D possibly uses TRBD1 or TRBD2 (5 bases each). V lost 8 bases and J lost 4, with 8 bases in between. Germline CDR1 reads MGHDK; CDR2 reads SYGVNS. The CDR3 loop spans 12 amino acids. For the CDR3, the DNA is TGTGCCAGCGGGGACGGCACCGGGGAGCTGTTTTTT. Residues: CASGDGTGELFF.

This chain links TRBV9 with TRBJ2-3; 8 bases align to TRBD1. The CDR3 spans 15 residues. CDR1 is SGDLS and CDR2 is YYNGEE in the germline V gene. Trimming removed 3 bases from V and 6 bases from J; junction bases left unmatched: 9. This CDR3 reads CASSAGPGGMDTQYF. DNA of the CDR3: TGTGCCAGCAGCGCGGGGCCAGGGGGCATGGATACGCAGTATTTT.

This rearrangement joins TRBV7-2 to TRBJ2-7, with 8 bases matching TRBD2. Trimming took 3 bases from V and 0 from J; bases not matched to a gene: 1. The CDR3 is 14 residues long. Germline-derived CDR1 and CDR2 are SGHTA and FQGNSA. CDR3 region: CASSFSGASYEQYF. Written as DNA, the CDR3 is TGTGCCAGCAGCTTTAGCGGGGCCTCCTACGAGCAGTACTTC.

The chain joins TRBV11-3 to TRBJ2-7, with 7 bases lining up with TRBD1. V shed 5 bases and J 4 bases; nucleotides not matched to a gene: 8. CDR1 is SGHNT, CDR2 YENEEA, per germline. This CDR3 region has 14 residues. The DNA for the CDR3 is TGTGCCAGCAGCGATCCGGGACAGTCTTACGAGCAGTACTTC. Translating gives CASSDPGQSYEQYF.

The chain has TRBV9 and TRBJ2-3, with unresolved D. Germline loops: CDR1 SGDLS, CDR2 YYNGEE. The CDR3 extends over 14 amino acids. V lost 0 bases to trimming and J lost 3 bases, with 8 bases between them. Here the CDR3 DNA reads TGTGCCAGCAGCGTAGGGAGTGGAACAGATACGCAGTATTTT. Its protein is CASSVGSGTDTQYF.

This clone was observed once. CDR3 DNA: TGTGCCAGCAGGTTCGGGGGAGATACGCAGTATTTT. Protein product: CASRFGGDTQYF. The J gene is TRBJ2-3, the V gene TRBV6-5; D perhaps matches TRBD2 (6 bases). The V gene lost 6 bases and the J gene lost 5 bases, with 9 bases spanning the gap. Germline CDR1 MNHEY, CDR2 SVGAGI. This CDR3 spans 12 amino acids.

The chain carries TRBV6-5 and TRBJ1-5; maybe TRBD1 (5 bases). The CDR3 extends over 14 amino acids. Trimming left V 8 bases short and J 1 base short, with 12 bases between. Germline-derived CDR1 and CDR2 are MNHEY and SVGAGI. The CDR3 nucleotides read TGTGCCAGCTCAGGGTGGGGAAGCAATCAGCCCCAGCATTTT. The encoded protein is CASSGWGSNQPQHF.

The V and J genes are TRBV6-5 and TRBJ1-6; no definite D call. The CDR3 is 12 amino acids. V was pared by 5 bases and J by 9 bases, with 8 bases between. The germline gives CDR1 MNHEY, CDR2 SVGAGI. CDR3 sequence: CASSPPTSPLHF. CDR3 nucleotides: TGTGCCAGCAGTCCCCCAACTTCACCCCTCCACTTT.

As DNA, the CDR3 is TGTGCCAGCAGCCCCGGCTCCTACGAGCAGTACTTC. This sequence encodes CASSPGSYEQYF. This chain connects TRBV7-6 to TRBJ2-7, with unresolved D. This CDR3 contains 12 residues. The germline V gene encodes CDR1 SGHVS and CDR2 FNYEAQ. V lost 5 bases and J lost 0, with 5 bases in between.